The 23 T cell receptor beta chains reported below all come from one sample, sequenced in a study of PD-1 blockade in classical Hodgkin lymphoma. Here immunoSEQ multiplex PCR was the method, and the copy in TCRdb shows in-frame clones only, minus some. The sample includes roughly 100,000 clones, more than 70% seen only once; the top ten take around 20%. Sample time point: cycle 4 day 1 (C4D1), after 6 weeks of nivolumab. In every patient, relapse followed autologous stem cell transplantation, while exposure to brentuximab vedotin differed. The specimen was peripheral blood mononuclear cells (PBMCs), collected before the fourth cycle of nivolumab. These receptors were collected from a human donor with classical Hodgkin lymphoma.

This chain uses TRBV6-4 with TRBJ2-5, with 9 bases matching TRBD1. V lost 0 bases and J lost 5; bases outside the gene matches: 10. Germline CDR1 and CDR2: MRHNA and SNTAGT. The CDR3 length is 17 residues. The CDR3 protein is CASSDSGTGRVVETQYF. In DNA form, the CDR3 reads TGTGCCAGCAGTGACTCCGGGACAGGGCGAGTAGTGGAGACCCAGTACTTC.

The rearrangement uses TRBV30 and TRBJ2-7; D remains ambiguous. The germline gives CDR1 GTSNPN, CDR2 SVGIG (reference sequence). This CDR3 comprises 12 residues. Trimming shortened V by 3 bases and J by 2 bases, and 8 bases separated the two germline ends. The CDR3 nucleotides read TGTGCCTGGAGCGAGTTAGCCTACGAGCAGTACTTC. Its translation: CAWSELAYEQYF.

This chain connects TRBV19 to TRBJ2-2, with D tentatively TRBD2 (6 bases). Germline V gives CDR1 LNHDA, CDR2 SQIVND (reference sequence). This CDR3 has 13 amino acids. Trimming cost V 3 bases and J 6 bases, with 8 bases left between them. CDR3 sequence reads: CASSIWGAGELFF. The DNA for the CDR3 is TGTGCCAGTAGTATTTGGGGGGCCGGGGAGCTGTTTTTT.

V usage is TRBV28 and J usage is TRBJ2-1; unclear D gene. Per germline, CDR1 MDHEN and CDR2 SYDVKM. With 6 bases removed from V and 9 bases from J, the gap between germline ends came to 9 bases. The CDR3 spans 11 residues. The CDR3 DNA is TGTGCCAGCAGGGCACAAGTTGAGCAGTTCTTC. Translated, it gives CASRAQVEQFF.

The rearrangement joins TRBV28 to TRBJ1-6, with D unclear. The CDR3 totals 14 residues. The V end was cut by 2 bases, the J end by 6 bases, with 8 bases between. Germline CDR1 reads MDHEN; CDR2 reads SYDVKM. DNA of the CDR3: TGTGCCAGCAGTTTAATCCAGGCTAATTCACCCCTCCACTTT. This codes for CASSLIQANSPLHF.

The CDR3 region has the DNA TGCGCCAGCAGCCAAGGAACGGGAGTGGCCCCCAATGAGCAGTTCTTC. Encoded protein: CASSQGTGVAPNEQFF. The V and J genes are TRBV4-1 and TRBJ2-1, with D possibly being TRBD2 (6 bases). The CDR3 spans 16 residues. Trimming took off 1 base at V and 6 bases at J, with 16 bases between the two ends. From germline, CDR1 is MGHRA and CDR2 YSYEKL.

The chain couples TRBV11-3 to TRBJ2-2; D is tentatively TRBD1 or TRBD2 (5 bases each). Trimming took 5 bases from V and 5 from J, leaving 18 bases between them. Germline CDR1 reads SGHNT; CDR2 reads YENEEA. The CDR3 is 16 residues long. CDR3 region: CASSHEPGRSTGELFF. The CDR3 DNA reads TGTGCCAGCAGCCACGAACCGGGACGCAGTACCGGGGAGCTGTTTTTT.

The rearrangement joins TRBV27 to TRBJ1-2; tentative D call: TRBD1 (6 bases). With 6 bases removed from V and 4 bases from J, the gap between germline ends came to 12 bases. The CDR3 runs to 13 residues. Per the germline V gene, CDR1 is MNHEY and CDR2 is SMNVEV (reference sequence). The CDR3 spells CASRDRGRYGYTF. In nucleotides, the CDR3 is TGTGCCAGCAGGGACAGAGGGCGCTATGGCTACACCTTC.

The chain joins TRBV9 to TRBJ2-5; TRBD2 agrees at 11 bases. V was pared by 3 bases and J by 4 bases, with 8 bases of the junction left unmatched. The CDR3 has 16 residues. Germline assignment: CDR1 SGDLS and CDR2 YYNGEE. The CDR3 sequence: CASSDLAGGPSETQYF. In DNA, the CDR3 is TGTGCCAGCAGCGACTTAGCGGGAGGGCCCTCAGAGACCCAGTACTTC. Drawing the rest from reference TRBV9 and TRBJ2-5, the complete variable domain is DSGVTQTPKHLITATGQRVTLRCSPRSGDLSVYWYQQSLDQGLQFLIQYYNGEERAKGNILERFSAQQFPDLHSELNLSSLELGDSALYFCASSDLAGGPSETQYFGPGTRLLVL.

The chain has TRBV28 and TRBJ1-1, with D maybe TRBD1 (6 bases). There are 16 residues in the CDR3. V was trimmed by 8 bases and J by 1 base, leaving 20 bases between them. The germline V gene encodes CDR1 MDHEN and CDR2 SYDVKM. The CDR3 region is CASPSTPGTKNTEAFF. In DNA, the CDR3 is TGTGCCAGCCCGAGTACCCCCGGGACAAAGAACACTGAAGCTTTCTTT. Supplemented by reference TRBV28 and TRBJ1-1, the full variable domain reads DVKVTQSSRYLVKRTGEKVFLECVQDMDHENMFWYRQDPGLGLRLIYFSYDVKMKEKGDIPEGYSVSREKKERFSLILESASTNQTSMYLCASPSTPGTKNTEAFFGQGTRLTVV.

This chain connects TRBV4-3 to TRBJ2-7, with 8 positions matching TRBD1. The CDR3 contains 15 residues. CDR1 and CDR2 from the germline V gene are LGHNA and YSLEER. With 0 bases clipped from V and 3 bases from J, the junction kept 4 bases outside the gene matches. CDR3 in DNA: TGCGCCAGCAGCCAAGATCCGGGACAGGTCTACGAGCAGTACTTC. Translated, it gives CASSQDPGQVYEQYF.

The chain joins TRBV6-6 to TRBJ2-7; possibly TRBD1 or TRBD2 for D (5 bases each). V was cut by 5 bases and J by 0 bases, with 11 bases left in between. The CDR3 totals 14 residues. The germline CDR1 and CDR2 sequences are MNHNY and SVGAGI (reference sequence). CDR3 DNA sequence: TGTGCCAGCAGTGACTACAGGAGCTCCTACGAGCAGTACTTC. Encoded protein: CASSDYRSSYEQYF.

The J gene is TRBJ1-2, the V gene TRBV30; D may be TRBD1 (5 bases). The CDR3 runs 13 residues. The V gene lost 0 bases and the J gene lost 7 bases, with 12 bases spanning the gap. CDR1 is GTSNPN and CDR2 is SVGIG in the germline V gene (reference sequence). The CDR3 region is CAWSVSGFGGYTF. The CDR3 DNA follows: TGTGCCTGGAGTGTATCAGGGTTCGGTGGCTACACCTTC.

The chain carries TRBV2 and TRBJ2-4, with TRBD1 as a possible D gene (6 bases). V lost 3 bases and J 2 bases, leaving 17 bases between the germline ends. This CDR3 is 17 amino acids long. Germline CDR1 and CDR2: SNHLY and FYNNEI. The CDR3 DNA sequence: TGTGCCAGCAGTGATAACAGGGTGGGATTTTCCAAAAACATTCAGTACTTC. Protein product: CASSDNRVGFSKNIQYF.

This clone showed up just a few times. This chain's CDR3 is CASSFITFSGANVLTF. CDR3 DNA: TGTGCCAGCAGTTTTATTACTTTCTCTGGGGCCAACGTCCTGACTTTC. The J gene is TRBJ2-6, the V gene TRBV28; D unresolved. V was trimmed by 3 bases and J by 0 bases, leaving 9 bases between them. The CDR3 contains 16 residues. Germline V gene data show CDR1 as MDHEN and CDR2 as SYDVKM.

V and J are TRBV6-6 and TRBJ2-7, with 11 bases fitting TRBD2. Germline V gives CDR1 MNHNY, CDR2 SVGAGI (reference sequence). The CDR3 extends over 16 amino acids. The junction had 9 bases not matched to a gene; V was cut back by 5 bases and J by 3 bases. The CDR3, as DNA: TGTGCCAGCAGTGGCGCCGGGACTAGCGGTAACTACGAGCAGTACTTC. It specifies CASSGAGTSGNYEQYF.

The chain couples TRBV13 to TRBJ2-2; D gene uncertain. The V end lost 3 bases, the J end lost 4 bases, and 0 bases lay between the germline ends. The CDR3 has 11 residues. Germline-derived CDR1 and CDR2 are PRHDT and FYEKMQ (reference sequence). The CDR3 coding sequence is TGTGCCAGCAGCTTCACCGGGGAGCTGTTTTTT. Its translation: CASSFTGELFF.

CDR3 protein: CASSLGGRTDTQYF. In nucleotides, the CDR3 is TGTGCCAGCAGCTTGGGGGGTCGCACAGATACGCAGTATTTT. This chain links TRBV7-6 with TRBJ2-3; TRBD2 might be the D (6 bases). The germline V and J ends were trimmed by 3 bases and 1 base, with 8 bases remaining between them. Germline CDR1 SGHVS, CDR2 FNYEAQ. This CDR3 contains 14 residues. The whole variable domain, filled in from reference TRBV7-6 and TRBJ2-3, reads GAGVSQSPRYKVTKRGQDVALRCDPISGHVSLYWYRQALGQGPEFLTYFNYEAQQDKSGLPNDRFSAERPEGSISTLTIQRTEQRDSAMYRCASSLGGRTDTQYFGPGTRLTVL.

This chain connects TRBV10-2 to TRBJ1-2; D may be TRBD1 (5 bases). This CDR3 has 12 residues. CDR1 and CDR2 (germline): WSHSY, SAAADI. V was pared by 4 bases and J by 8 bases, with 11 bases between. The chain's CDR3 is CASSVGDVGYTF. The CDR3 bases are TGCGCCAGCAGTGTGGGGGACGTAGGCTACACCTTC.

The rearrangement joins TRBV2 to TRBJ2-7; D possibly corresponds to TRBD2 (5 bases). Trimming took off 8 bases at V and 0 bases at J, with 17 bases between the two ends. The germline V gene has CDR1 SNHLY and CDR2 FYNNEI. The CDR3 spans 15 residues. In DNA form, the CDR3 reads TGTGCCAGCCGAGACCCAGCGGTGAGCTCCTACGAGCAGTACTTC. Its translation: CASRDPAVSSYEQYF.

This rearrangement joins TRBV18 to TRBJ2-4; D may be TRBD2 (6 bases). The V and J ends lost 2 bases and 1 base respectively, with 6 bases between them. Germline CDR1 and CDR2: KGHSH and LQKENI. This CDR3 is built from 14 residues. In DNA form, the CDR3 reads TGTGCCAGCTCACCAGGGGGGGCCAAAAACATTCAGTACTTC. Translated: CASSPGGAKNIQYF.

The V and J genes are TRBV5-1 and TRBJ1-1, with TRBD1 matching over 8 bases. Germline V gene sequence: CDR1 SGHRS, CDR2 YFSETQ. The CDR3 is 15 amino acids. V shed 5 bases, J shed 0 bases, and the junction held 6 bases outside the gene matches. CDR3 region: CASRSTGGVNTEAFF. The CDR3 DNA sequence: TGCGCCAGCAGATCAACAGGGGGAGTGAACACTGAAGCTTTCTTT.

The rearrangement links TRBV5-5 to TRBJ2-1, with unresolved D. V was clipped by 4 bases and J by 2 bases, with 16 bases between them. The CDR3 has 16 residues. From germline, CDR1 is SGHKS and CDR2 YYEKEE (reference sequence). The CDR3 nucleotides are TGTGCCAGCAGCATAGAGACCGATTTAGCCTACAATGAGCAGTTCTTC. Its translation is CASSIETDLAYNEQFF.